This T cell receptor beta chain appears in the sequencing data of a study of cytomegalovirus exposure and HLA in healthy donors. CDR1 KGHSH and CDR2 LQKENI come from the germline V gene. CDR3 size: 15 residues. Trimming took off 3 bases at V and 1 base at J, with 12 bases between the two ends. This clone appeared once. Its specificity is not known. Only in-frame clones appear in the TCRdb table, and some are missing; sequencing was by immunoSEQ multiplex PCR. The sample holds 100,000 to 150,000 clones, approximately 94% seen once. Whole-study findings and limits: Cytomegalovirus status was reportedly diagnosed by the classifier with high specificity and sensitivity. The study recorded 150 to 200 TCR beta chains that were cytomegalovirus-associated. Most TCR sequences were uncommon, yet certain public TCRs appeared in many donors. Subsequent analysis revealed that first-cohort TCR clusters tended to co-occur in the 110 or so validation repertoires.

The sequence was obtained from a woman between 18 and 29 years old in good health and CMV-seronegative. Specimen: PBMCs. This sequence joins TRBV18 and TRBJ1-1; no clear D. Written as DNA, the CDR3 is TGTGCCAGCTCACCCTCCGAAACAAGGAACACTGAAGCTTTCTTT. It encodes CASSPSETRNTEAFF.